Reported below is one T cell receptor (beta chain). Its target is not known. This sample's RNA came from whole unsorted tissue. More than 3 cm separated this lung sample from the edge of the tumor. The entry originates in a study of tumor and adjacent non-tumor tissue in lung cancer. Study results and caveats: In normal lung, the top 100 clones were significantly more dominant than in tumor.

Trimming took 5 bases from V and 3 from J, leaving 9 bases between them. The length of the CDR3 is 12 residues. CDR1 and CDR2 from the germline V gene are SQVTM and ANQGSEA. The library came from three nested PCR rounds adapted from ARM-PCR protocols. TCRdb fed the multiplex PCR reads into MiXCR, producing one record per CDR3 protein. The sample carries some 73,000 distinct CDR3 sequences, approximately 78% recorded once. The source is a man in his 60s with non-small cell lung cancer. This rearrangement joins TRBV29-1 to TRBJ2-3; no clear D gene. The sample consisted of distant non-tumor lung tissue. The CDR3 coding sequence is TGCAGCGTTCTGGCACAGACAGATACGCAGTATTTT. Translated, it gives CSVLAQTDTQYF.